This T cell receptor (beta chain) came from a study of blood T cell repertoires in COVID-19. Across the whole study: Samples of COVID-19 (acute and convalescent) were obtained from the United States, Italy and Spain.

Per the authors' pipeline: Estimated nucleated cell counts came from reference gene primer amplification. The protocol was immunoSEQ multiplex PCR, while the TCRdb copy is restricted to in-frame clones and leaves out a portion. V and J calls and clone size come straight from that table; D and trimming were deduced from the DNA. The sample carries just over 650,000 clones, just under 90% recorded once. Sample: peripheral blood. The TCR was taken from a woman aged 18-30 years with acute or convalescent COVID-19.

CDR3 nucleotides: TGTGCCAGTAGTATCAACAGGGCTGAGGGGTACGAGCAGTACTTC. Its translation: CASSINRAEGYEQYF. This rearrangement joins TRBV19 to TRBJ2-7, with D possibly TRBD1 on 6 matching bases. The CDR3 totals 15 residues. CDR1 is LNHDA, CDR2 SQIVND, per germline (reference sequence). Trimming cost V 3 bases and J 4 bases, with 16 bases left between them.